This TCR beta chain was identified during a study of cytomegalovirus exposure and HLA in healthy donors. Overall study findings and caveats: Several of the most significant clusters appeared linked to common viral pathogens, based on a later analysis. Most CMV-associated TCR beta chains appeared HLA-restricted in a later analysis. A later analysis, which compared TCR beta chains of equal frequency, found the HLA-associated ones more clonally expanded.

Donors showed nominal health when sampled, although they likely had unrecorded immune exposures. Germline assignment: CDR1 SGHRS and CDR2 YFSETQ. The CDR3 loop spans 14 amino acids. V lost 6 bases, J lost 2 bases, and 4 bases stayed unmatched. A word on this clone: Its antigen is currently unknown.

Use of 60 Vbeta and 13 Jbeta primers characterized the PCR. Assay: immunoSEQ multiplex PCR; the TCRdb copy retains only in-frame clones and omits some. Here the sample spans fewer than 200,000 clones, approximately 76% being singletons. Sequencing used PBMCs. The TCR sequence derives from a man in his sixties in good health and CMV-seronegative. The chain couples TRBV5-1 to TRBJ2-3; TRBD1 matches 9 bases. The CDR3 region has the DNA TGCGCCAGCACCGGACAGGGGTCCACAGATACGCAGTATTTT. Its translation is CASTGQGSTDTQYF.